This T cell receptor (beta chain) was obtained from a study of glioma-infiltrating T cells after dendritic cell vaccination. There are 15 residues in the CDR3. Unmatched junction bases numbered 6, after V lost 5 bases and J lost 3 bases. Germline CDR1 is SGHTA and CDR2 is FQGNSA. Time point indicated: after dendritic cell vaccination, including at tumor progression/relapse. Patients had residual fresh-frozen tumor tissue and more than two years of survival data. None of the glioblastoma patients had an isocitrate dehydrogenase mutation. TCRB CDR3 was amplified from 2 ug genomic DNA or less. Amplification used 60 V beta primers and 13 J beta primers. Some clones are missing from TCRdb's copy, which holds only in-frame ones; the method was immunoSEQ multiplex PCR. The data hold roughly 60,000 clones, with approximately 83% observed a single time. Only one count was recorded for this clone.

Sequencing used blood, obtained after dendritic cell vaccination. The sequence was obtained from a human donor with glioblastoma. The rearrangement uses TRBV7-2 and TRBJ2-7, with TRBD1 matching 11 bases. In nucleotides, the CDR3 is TGTGCCAGCAGCGGGGGGACAGGGGGGTACTACGAGCAGTACTTC. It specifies CASSGGTGGYYEQYF.